This T cell receptor (beta chain) was observed in a study of identical twins. A single record per CDR3 protein comes from TCRdb applying MiXCR to the 5' RACE reads. This sample carries around 570,000 distinct CDR3 sequences, 9% to 10% of them seen once, and the ten largest clones take 2.5% to 3%. In its sample, this clonotype was seen many times. This sample was shared with a second study, whose subject was yellow fever vaccine responses in identical twins.

The TCR comes from a woman under 30 in good health. Sequenced: PBMCs.

In nucleotides, the CDR3 is TGTGCCAGCAGTCAACTCGCGGGGGGCCCCTACAATGAGCAGTTCTTC. Protein product: CASSQLAGGPYNEQFF. The rearrangement uses TRBV12-3 or TRBV12-4 and TRBJ2-1, with TRBD2 matching over 8 bases. The CDR3 extends over 16 amino acids. V gave up 5 bases and J gave up 2 bases; unmatched junction bases: 8.